This T cell receptor (beta chain) emerged from a study of shared clonotypes between healthy human individuals. Trimming removed 4 bases at V and 4 bases at J, with 17 bases between. The CDR3 consists of 15 residues. Germline loops: CDR1 SGDLS, CDR2 YYNGEE. The table came from immunoSEQ multiplex PCR; TCRdb's copy has only in-frame clones and leaves some out. The repertoire includes 90,000 to 120,000 clones, around 64% of them detected once, and approximately 24% sits in the top ten. This TCR was sampled from a woman in her twenties or thirties in good health. Material: memory CD8+ T cells sorted from blood. Subset meaning: CD45RO+ cells pooled with CCR7-negative TemRA cells. V usage is TRBV9 and J usage is TRBJ1-1, with D possibly being TRBD1 (5 bases). The CDR3 here is CASSLRGDGTTEAFF. The DNA for the CDR3 is TGTGCCAGCAGCCTTCGGGGGGACGGGACCACTGAAGCTTTCTTT.